Listed here are 32 T cell receptor beta chains from one sample, sequenced in a study of blood T cell repertoires in COVID-19. Assay: immunoSEQ multiplex PCR; the TCRdb copy retains only in-frame clones and omits some. Found here are 130,000 or so clones, roughly 88% of them singletons; the top ten hold approximately 8%. Sequencing was carried out using peripheral blood. These receptors were taken from a man aged 50 to 60 with acute or convalescent COVID-19.

This chain links TRBV2 with TRBJ1-1; TRBD1 aligns across 7 bases. The germline gives CDR1 SNHLY, CDR2 FYNNEI. CDR3 length: 14 residues. The V gene end was trimmed by 6 bases and the J gene end by 6 bases; junction bases not matched to a gene: 10. For the CDR3, the DNA is TGTGCCAGCAGGAACGAGAACAGGGGTCCTGAAGCTTTCTTT. Protein sequence: CASRNENRGPEAFF.

The rearrangement uses TRBV5-5 and TRBJ2-6, with D possibly being TRBD2 (6 bases). The CDR3 sequence is 13 residues long. Germline CDR1 and CDR2: SGHKS and YYEKEE (reference sequence). V shed 5 bases and J shed 4 bases, with 7 bases lying between them. CDR3 DNA: TGTGCCAGCAGGCGGGGAGGGGCCAACGTCCTGACTTTC. Translating gives CASRRGGANVLTF.

This clone was detected only a few times. The chain combines TRBV27 with TRBJ2-2, with 7 bases lining up with TRBD2. The CDR3 totals 16 residues. Germline values: CDR1 MNHEY, CDR2 SMNVEV (reference sequence). V gave up 3 bases and J gave up 6 bases; unmatched junction bases: 10. The CDR3 DNA follows: TGTGCCAGCAGTTTGTCCCCTGGGGAGGGACCCGGGGAGCTGTTTTTT. Translation gives CASSLSPGEGPGELFF.

To note about this clone: Other DNA sequences of this sample code for an identical CDR3. The CDR3 DNA is TGTGCCAGCTCACCACTACAGGGGTCCTACGAGCAGTACTTC. It specifies CASSPLQGSYEQYF. The chain employs TRBV18 and TRBJ2-7; 7 positions agree with TRBD1. With V trimmed by 1 base and J by 1 base, 1 base remained unmatched. CDR1 and CDR2 (germline): KGHSH, LQKENI. There are 14 residues in the CDR3.

The J gene is TRBJ1-2, the V gene TRBV11-2; 7 bases match TRBD1. CDR3 size: 15 residues. V shed 4 bases, J shed 7 bases, and the junction held 12 bases outside the gene matches. Germline V gene lookup returns CDR1 SGHAT and CDR2 FQNNGV. In DNA, the CDR3 is TGTGCCAGCAGCTATACGACAGGGCCCTATGGTGGCTACACCTTC. It encodes CASSYTTGPYGGYTF.

The V and J genes are TRBV27 and TRBJ2-7; TRBD2 matches 9 bases. J lost 4 bases, V lost 4 bases, and 8 bases had no gene match. Germline CDR1 reads MNHEY; CDR2 reads SMNVEV (reference sequence). The CDR3 covers 15 residues. The CDR3 here is CASSSAGGPRYEQYF. The CDR3 DNA sequence: TGTGCCAGCAGTTCAGCGGGAGGCCCCCGGTACGAGCAGTACTTC.

The CDR3 sequence is CASSYGTGAYGYTF. DNA of the CDR3: TGTGCCAGCAGTTACGGGACAGGGGCATATGGCTACACCTTC. V gene TRBV6-5 combines with J gene TRBJ1-2; TRBD1 agrees at 10 bases. Germline CDR1 is MNHEY and CDR2 is SVGAGI. J was trimmed by 5 bases and V by 2 bases; bases with no gene match: 2. The CDR3 covers 14 residues.

V usage is TRBV2 and J usage is TRBJ1-5; D ambiguous. The CDR3 is made up of 14 amino acids. Per the germline V gene, CDR1 is SNHLY and CDR2 is FYNNEI. V was trimmed by 4 bases and J by 4 bases, leaving 11 bases between them. In nucleotides, the CDR3 is TGTGCCAGCAGTGCGGGAAATCGGAATCAGCCCCAGCATTTT. Protein sequence: CASSAGNRNQPQHF.

The V gene is TRBV19, the J gene TRBJ1-1; no firm D call. The V end lost 9 bases, the J end lost 2 bases, and 13 bases lay between the germline ends. CDR1 is LNHDA, CDR2 SQIVND, per germline (reference sequence). The length of the CDR3 is 13 residues. The CDR3 sequence is CASSRQSNTEAFF. CDR3 DNA: TGTGCCAGCTCGAGGCAGAGTAACACTGAAGCTTTCTTT.

This clone was counted a single time. The chain has TRBV7-9 and TRBJ1-2, with 12 bases matching TRBD1. Germline V lookup: CDR1 SEHNR, CDR2 FQNEAQ (reference sequence). V dropped 1 base and J dropped 6; count of bases not matched to a gene: 3. This CDR3 contains 15 residues. This CDR3 reads CASSLGGTGGHGYTF. DNA for the CDR3: TGTGCCAGCAGCTTAGGTGGGACAGGGGGCCATGGCTACACCTTC.

The chain links TRBV11-3 to TRBJ2-5; tentatively, D is TRBD1 (5 bases). The CDR3 is 15 amino acids. V lost 0 bases to trimming and J lost 0 bases, with 8 bases between them. Germline-derived CDR1 and CDR2 are SGHNT and YENEEA. CDR3 loop: CASSLDGRDQETQYF. CDR3 coding DNA: TGTGCCAGCAGCTTAGATGGCAGGGACCAAGAGACCCAGTACTTC. Supplemented by reference TRBV11-3 and TRBJ2-5, the full variable domain reads EAGVVQSPRYKIIEKKQPVAFWCNPISGHNTLYWYLQNLGQGPELLIRYENEEAVDDSQLPKDRFSAERLKGVDSTLKIQPAELGDSAVYLCASSLDGRDQETQYFGPGTRLLVL.

The chain combines TRBV7-2 with TRBJ2-1; 10 nucleotides line up with TRBD2. Germline V CDR1 and CDR2: SGHTA, FQGNSA. The V and J ends lost 4 bases and 7 bases, in that order; junction bases with no gene match: 7. The CDR3 contains 15 residues. CDR3 sequence: CASSYQRGGGNEQFF. The CDR3, as DNA: TGTGCCAGCAGCTACCAGCGGGGGGGAGGTAATGAGCAGTTCTTC. Combining the CDR3 with reference TRBV7-2 and TRBJ2-1 gives the whole variable domain GAGVSQSPSNKVTEKGKDVELRCDPISGHTALYWYRQSLGQGLEFLIYFQGNSAPDKSGLPSDRFSAERTGGSVSTLTIQRTQQEDSAVYLCASSYQRGGGNEQFFGPGTRLTVL.

The chain uses TRBV5-1 and TRBJ1-1; D is perhaps TRBD1 (5 bases). Germline CDR1 and CDR2: SGHRS and YFSETQ. The CDR3 sequence is 14 residues long. Trimming pared 5 bases from V and 0 bases from J, leaving 11 bases between. In DNA form, the CDR3 reads TGCGCCAGCAGGCCAGGGTTTTTGAACACTGAAGCTTTCTTT. Translated, it gives CASRPGFLNTEAFF.

This chain links TRBV19 with TRBJ2-2; D gene unclear. The CDR3 runs 15 residues. The V end was cut by 4 bases, the J end by 2 bases, with 11 bases between. Looked up from germline, CDR1 is LNHDA and CDR2 is SQIVND (reference sequence). DNA for the CDR3: TGTGCCAGTAGTACCCCACGACATAACACCGGGGAGCTGTTTTTT. Protein: CASSTPRHNTGELFF.

The rearrangement uses TRBV5-1 and TRBJ2-7, with D perhaps TRBD1 (5 bases). The V end lost 0 bases, the J end lost 0 bases, and 7 bases lay between the germline ends. Germline assignment: CDR1 SGHRS and CDR2 YFSETQ. The CDR3 has 14 amino acids. CDR3 DNA: TGCGCCAGCAGCTTGGGACAGTTCTCCTACGAGCAGTACTTC. Translating it yields CASSLGQFSYEQYF. The variable domain in full, completed from reference TRBV5-1 and TRBJ2-7, reads KAGVTQTPRYLIKTRGQQVTLSCSPISGHRSVSWYQQTPGQGLQFLFEYFSETQRNKGNFPGRFSGRQFSNSRSEMNVSTLELGDSALYLCASSLGQFSYEQYFGPGTRLTVT.

In DNA, the CDR3 is TGCGCCAGCAGCTTGGCCTCCTTTGACACCGGGGAGCTGTTTTTT. This translates into CASSLASFDTGELFF. The gene calls are TRBV5-1 and TRBJ2-2; D remains ambiguous. Germline loops: CDR1 SGHRS, CDR2 YFSETQ. The CDR3 sequence is 15 residues long. V gave up 0 bases and J gave up 3 bases, with 9 bases separating them. The whole variable domain, filled in from reference TRBV5-1 and TRBJ2-2, reads KAGVTQTPRYLIKTRGQQVTLSCSPISGHRSVSWYQQTPGQGLQFLFEYFSETQRNKGNFPGRFSGRQFSNSRSEMNVSTLELGDSALYLCASSLASFDTGELFFGEGSRLTVL.

This sequence joins TRBV11-3 and TRBJ2-1, with D uncertain. V was trimmed by 4 bases and J by 6 bases, leaving 10 bases between them. The CDR3 has 13 amino acids. The germline gives CDR1 SGHNT, CDR2 YENEEA. The chain's CDR3 is CASSSVPSNEQFF. DNA of the CDR3: TGTGCCAGCAGCTCAGTCCCCTCCAATGAGCAGTTCTTC.

The V and J genes are TRBV10-3 and TRBJ2-7, with a weak D call TRBD1 (6 bases). The V end was cut by 4 bases, the J end by 3 bases, with 16 bases between. This CDR3 has 15 amino acids. Germline V gene sequence: CDR1 ENHRY, CDR2 SYGVKD. The CDR3: CAISVAGGPIYEQYF. The CDR3 DNA follows: TGTGCCATCAGTGTAGCTGGGGGCCCGATCTACGAGCAGTACTTC.

V gene TRBV6-1 combines with J gene TRBJ2-2; 8 nucleotides match TRBD1. This CDR3 region has 17 residues. V was pared by 2 bases and J by 6 bases, with 11 bases of the junction left unmatched. Germline V gene lookup returns CDR1 MNHNS and CDR2 SASEGT. The chain's CDR3 is CASSELGSGGSAGELFF. The CDR3 DNA is TGTGCCAGCAGTGAATTGGGGTCAGGGGGCTCGGCCGGGGAGCTGTTTTTT.

The rearrangement links TRBV12-3 or TRBV12-4 to TRBJ2-1, with 10 bases that match TRBD2. The V and J ends lost 6 bases and 14 bases, in that order; junction bases with no gene match: 4. This CDR3 region has 11 residues. The CDR3 loop reads CASRRAGGEFF. CDR3 in DNA: TGTGCCAGCAGAAGAGCGGGAGGGGAGTTCTTC.

This sequence joins TRBV3-1 (or the pseudogene TRBV3-2) and TRBJ1-3; perhaps TRBD1 as D (6 bases). The V gene's germline CDR1 is LGHDT and CDR2 YNNKEL (reference sequence). There are 15 residues in the CDR3. The V end was cut by 6 bases, the J end by 0 bases, with 12 bases between. The CDR3 DNA is TGTGCCAGCAGACAGGGTGCTGGCTCTGGAAACACCATATATTTT. Translating gives CASRQGAGSGNTIYF.

On this clone: The same CDR3 is also encoded by other DNA sequences in this sample. The V call is TRBV18, the J call TRBJ1-5; tentative D call: TRBD1 (5 bases). Trimming took 2 bases from V and 4 from J, leaving 6 bases between them. The CDR3 has 13 amino acids. Germline V gives CDR1 KGHSH, CDR2 LQKENI. CDR3: CASSPGGNQPQHF. DNA for the CDR3: TGTGCCAGCTCACCAGGGGGGAATCAGCCCCAGCATTTT.

The chain is built from TRBV29-1 and TRBJ1-2, with TRBD1 matching 11 bases. Germline loops: CDR1 SQVTM, CDR2 ANQGSEA. The V gene end was trimmed by 4 bases and the J gene end by 7 bases; junction bases not matched to a gene: 2. This CDR3 is built from 12 residues. Written as DNA, the CDR3 is TGCAGCGTTGTAGGACAGGGGGCTGGCTACACCTTC. This codes for CSVVGQGAGYTF.

CDR3 loop: CASSNRGRVTEAFF. CDR3 sequence (DNA): TGTGCCAGTTCCAACAGGGGGCGCGTCACTGAAGCTTTCTTT. The gene calls are TRBV19 and TRBJ1-1; 9 bases map to TRBD1. There are 14 residues in the CDR3. V trimming: 8 bases; J trimming: 4 bases; junction bases outside the gene matches: 8. Germline CDR1 reads LNHDA; CDR2 reads SQIVND (reference sequence).

This chain uses TRBV24-1 with TRBJ1-2, with unresolved D. Germline CDR1 reads KGHDR; CDR2 reads SFDVKD. The CDR3 is 14 amino acids. With 9 bases removed from V and 5 bases from J, the gap between germline ends came to 18 bases. The CDR3 DNA follows: TGTGCCACCCAAGATACATCCCACGGGTATGGCTACACCTTC. Translated: CATQDTSHGYGYTF.

The V call is TRBV11-2, the J call TRBJ1-2; D call uncertain. Per the germline V gene, CDR1 is SGHAT and CDR2 is FQNNGV. The CDR3 is 13 amino acids. V lost 5 bases and J 8 bases, leaving 15 bases between the germline ends. The CDR3 bases are TGTGCCAGCAGCCCAGTGAGGGCGGGGGGCTACACCTTC. It codes for CASSPVRAGGYTF.

V gene TRBV7-9 combines with J gene TRBJ1-3; 8 bases are a match to TRBD1. V lost 1 base, J lost 4 bases, and 9 bases stayed unmatched. Germline V gene sequence: CDR1 SEHNR, CDR2 FQNEAQ (reference sequence). The CDR3 totals 17 residues. In DNA form, the CDR3 reads TGTGCCAGCAGCTTAGGAGTCGGACAGGGTATGGGAAACACCATATATTTT. Translating gives CASSLGVGQGMGNTIYF.

V usage is TRBV7-8 and J usage is TRBJ1-3; 11 positions agree with TRBD1. J was trimmed by 11 bases and V by 7 bases; bases with no gene match: 7. This CDR3 has 13 residues. Germline CDR1 is SGHVS and CDR2 is FQNEAQ. The CDR3 loop is CASNLGQGDAIYF. The CDR3 region has the DNA TGTGCCAGCAACCTGGGACAGGGGGACGCCATATATTTT.

V gene TRBV5-1 combines with J gene TRBJ2-3; D not resolved. The CDR3 length is 16 residues. V lost 0 bases, J lost 0 bases, and 11 bases lay in between. The germline V gene encodes CDR1 SGHRS and CDR2 YFSETQ. The CDR3 protein is CASSLDFQASTDTQYF. DNA of the CDR3: TGCGCCAGCAGCTTGGACTTCCAAGCTAGCACAGATACGCAGTATTTT.

This rearrangement joins TRBV11-2 to TRBJ2-1; D is possibly TRBD2 (6 bases). The V end lost 5 bases, the J end lost 7 bases, and 15 bases lay between the germline ends. The CDR3 has 14 residues. Germline loops: CDR1 SGHAT, CDR2 FQNNGV. In DNA, the CDR3 is TGTGCCAGCAGCCCGCCTCGGGAGTTAAATGAGCAGTTCTTC. Translating it yields CASSPPRELNEQFF.

The V gene is TRBV27, the J gene TRBJ2-1, with 11 nucleotides matching TRBD1. Germline assignment: CDR1 MNHEY and CDR2 SMNVEV (reference sequence). Losses at the gene ends were 6 bases for V and 6 bases for J; bases not matched to a gene: 10. This CDR3 contains 16 residues. The DNA of the CDR3 is TGTGCCAGCAGCCCGCTCGGGACAGGGGGTTCCAATGAGCAGTTCTTC. The encoded protein is CASSPLGTGGSNEQFF.

The V gene is TRBV7-6, the J gene TRBJ2-1; 9 bases are a match to TRBD2. Germline V CDR1 and CDR2: SGHVS, FNYEAQ. CDR3 length: 15 amino acids. Trimming removed 5 bases from V and 2 bases from J; junction bases left unmatched: 4. The chain's CDR3 is CASSRAGGTYNEQFF. Written as DNA, the CDR3 is TGTGCCAGCAGCCGAGCGGGAGGCACCTACAATGAGCAGTTCTTC.